The rows below give T cell receptor beta chains drawn from one sample of a study of blood T cell repertoires in COVID-19. Only in-frame clones appear in the TCRdb table, and some are missing; sequencing was by immunoSEQ multiplex PCR. Among around 300,000 clones, over 85% were seen once, and the ten largest hold approximately 2%. The sequenced sample was PBMCs or T cells enriched from blood (not recorded which). The receptor source for this set is a woman aged 55-70 years who had recovered from COVID-19. CDR3s include the opening cysteine and the closing phenylalanine or tryptophan. A D gene is named only where the DNA matches it firmly. Expanded clones are given a class, and other clones once, few, many or no size at all.

V gene	J gene	CDR3 length	clone size	D gene	CDR3 DNA	CDR3 protein
TRBV3-1/TRBV3-2	TRBJ2-7	18	-	TRBD2	TGTGCCAGCAGCCAAGGCCCCCCAGGGACTAGTCCTTTCTACGAGCAGTACTTC	CASSQGPPGTSPFYEQYF
TRBV19	TRBJ2-3	17	-	-	TGTGCCAGTAGTATAGACCCCCGCCCGCTAGGGGTAGGTACGCAGTATTTT	CASSIDPRPLGVGTQYF
TRBV5-4	TRBJ2-7	14	-	-	TGTGCCAGCCGACCGGAGGGGGCCTCCTACGAGCAGTACTTC	CASRPEGASYEQYF
TRBV6-4	TRBJ2-1	17	-	TRBD1	TGTGCCAGCAGTGATCATTCCCGGACAGGGGGCTTGAGTGAGCAGTTCTTC	CASSDHSRTGGLSEQFF
TRBV15	TRBJ2-2	16	few	-	TGTGCCACCAGCAGAGAGCGCGCGGTTAACACCGGGGAGCTGTTTTTT	CATSRERAVNTGELFF
TRBV18	TRBJ1-5	14	-	TRBD1	TGTGCCAGCTCACCACAGGGGGCGTATGAGCCCCAGCATTTT	CASSPQGAYEPQHF
TRBV3-1/TRBV3-2	TRBJ2-5	13	-	TRBD1	TGTGCCAGCAGTCCACAGGGGGAAGAGACCCAGTACTTC	CASSPQGEETQYF
TRBV5-1	TRBJ2-2	17	-	TRBD1	TGCGCCAGCAGCTTGGGTCCTAGGACAGGGAACACCGGGGAGCTGTTTTTT	CASSLGPRTGNTGELFF
TRBV13	TRBJ1-4	14	once	-	TGTGCCAGCAGTTCCGGACAGTTTAATGAAAAACTGTTTTTT	CASSSGQFNEKLFF
TRBV7-9	TRBJ1-2	15	-	TRBD1	TGTGCCAGCAGCGTCCGCGATACAAACAGGGGAGGCTACACCTTC	CASSVRDTNRGGYTF
TRBV30	TRBJ2-7	14	-	TRBD2	TGTGCCTGGTCCATTGGGGCGGGGGTTAACGAGCAGTACTTC	CAWSIGAGVNEQYF
TRBV7-3	TRBJ2-1	12	-	-	TGTGCCAGCAGCCCAGGGTTAGATGAGCAGTTCTTC	CASSPGLDEQFF
TRBV19	TRBJ2-1	15	-	-	TGTGCCAGTACGGGATCTATAAGCTCCTACAATGAGCAGTTCTTC	CASTGSISSYNEQFF
TRBV28	TRBJ1-1	15	-	TRBD1	TGTGCCAGCAGTTCTACAGGGGGCCGGGGCACTGAAGCTTTCTTT	CASSSTGGRGTEAFF
TRBV11-3	TRBJ2-1	14	-	TRBD1	TGTGCCAGCGGGAAGGACAGGGGTTACAATGAGCAGTTCTTC	CASGKDRGYNEQFF
TRBV28	TRBJ1-2	16	few	TRBD1	TGTGCCAGCAGTTTAGAGGGGACAGGGCCCCTCTATGGCTACACCTTC	CASSLEGTGPLYGYTF
TRBV4-1	TRBJ1-6	17	-	TRBD1	TGCGCCAGCAGCCAAACCGACAGGGCTACCTATAATTCACCCCTCCACTTT	CASSQTDRATYNSPLHF
TRBV5-1	TRBJ2-3	14	-	-	TGCGCCAGCAGCCCGGACGGAGGTAGGGATACGCAGTATTTT	CASSPDGGRDTQYF
TRBV5-1	TRBJ2-6	16	-	-	TGCGCCAGCAGCCCTACTAGCCCGGTAGGGGCCAACGTCCTGACTTTC	CASSPTSPVGANVLTF
TRBV4-1	TRBJ2-6	20	-	-	TGCGCCAGCAGCCAAGATGCTGGATCGCTAGTCAGTTATGGGGCCAACGTCCTGACTTTC	CASSQDAGSLVSYGANVLTF
TRBV7-2	TRBJ1-2	16	-	-	TGTGCCAGCAGCCCAGGGGCCATCCCTCAATACTATGGCTACACCTTC	CASSPGAIPQYYGYTF
TRBV28	TRBJ2-7	13	-	-	TGTGCCAGCACCCTTTTAAGGGGGAACGAGCAGTACTTC	CASTLLRGNEQYF
TRBV4-2	TRBJ2-2	18	-	TRBD2	TGTGCCAGCAGCCAAAGCTCTACGGGGGGTGAGAGCACCGGGGAGCTGTTTTTT	CASSQSSTGGESTGELFF
TRBV18	TRBJ1-1	17	-	-	TGTGCCAGCTCACCACGAGCGCCGGCCTGGTCTAACACTGAAGCTTTCTTT	CASSPRAPAWSNTEAFF
TRBV7-9	TRBJ2-7	16	-	TRBD2	TGTGCCAGCAGCTTATTCCCTTCGGGACTAAGCTACGAGCAGTACTTC	CASSLFPSGLSYEQYF
TRBV19	TRBJ2-3	16	once	TRBD2	TGTGCCAGTATGAGACTAGCGGGAGCACTTCAGGATACGCAGTATTTT	CASMRLAGALQDTQYF
TRBV4-1	TRBJ2-7	15	-	-	TGCGCCAGCAGCCAAGATAAGGGGTCCTACTACGAGCAGTACTTC	CASSQDKGSYYEQYF